The 7 T cell receptor beta chains reported below all come from one sample, sequenced in a study of blood T cells in healthy people across ages. With a J-beta primer mix and a sample-barcoded 5' primer, a second PCR ran about 7 to 12 cycles. Via MiXCR, TCRdb re-called the 5' RACE reads, giving one row per CDR3 protein. The sample holds about 1,400,000 distinct CDR3 sequences, roughly 64% seen once. The specimen sequenced was blood. The source is a man between 18 and 35 years old in good health.

The chain links TRBV6-2 or TRBV6-3 to TRBJ2-5, with 8 bases aligning to TRBD2. V dropped 2 bases and J dropped 4; count of bases not matched to a gene: 3. The CDR3 consists of 14 residues. Per germline, CDR1 MNHEY and CDR2 SVGEGT. The chain's CDR3 is CASSYQRGIETQYF. The CDR3 DNA reads TGTGCCAGCAGTTACCAGCGGGGGATAGAGACCCAGTACTTC.

J is TRBJ2-3 and V is TRBV12-5; D gene unclear. The CDR3 has 13 amino acids. Germline loops: CDR1 LGHNT, CDR2 FRNRAP. V was cut by 6 bases and J by 4 bases, with 11 bases left in between. The CDR3 nucleotides are TGTGCTAGTGGCCCAAGGGATGCAGATACGCAGTATTTT. Protein: CASGPRDADTQYF.

The CDR3 nucleotides are TGTGCCAGTAGACTAGAAGGCGCAGATACGCAGTATTTT. This gives the protein CASRLEGADTQYF. The chain uses TRBV19 and TRBJ2-3; maybe TRBD2 (5 bases). CDR3 size: 13 residues. V was trimmed by 6 bases and J by 4 bases, leaving 11 bases between them. CDR1 LNHDA and CDR2 SQIVND come from the germline V gene (reference sequence).

The chain joins TRBV21-1 to TRBJ2-5; TRBD2 is the table's D call and was not checked against the DNA. TRBV21-1 has pseudogene status. This CDR3 is 14 amino acids long. In DNA, the CDR3 is TGTGCCAGCAGGAGACTAGCGGGAGACGGAGGGCAGTACTTC. Residues: CASRRLAGDGGQYF.

The V and J genes are TRBV28 and TRBJ2-2, with 7 bases aligning to TRBD1. CDR3 length: 15 amino acids. V dropped 4 bases and J dropped 6; count of bases not matched to a gene: 8. Germline-derived CDR1 and CDR2 are MDHEN and SYDVKM. The chain's CDR3 is CASSSLGTVAGELFF. CDR3 coding DNA: TGTGCCAGCAGTTCCCTCGGGACAGTGGCCGGGGAGCTGTTTTTT.

This clonotype appeared a few times. This chain joins TRBV29-1 and TRBJ1-4; D remains unclear. This CDR3 has 14 amino acids. Trimming cost V 7 bases and J 2 bases, with 14 bases left between them. Germline loops: CDR1 SQVTM, CDR2 ANQGSEA. The CDR3, as DNA: TGCAGCGCTGGGCAGGCAGACACTAATGAAAAACTGTTTTTT. It specifies CSAGQADTNEKLFF.

This clonotype was seen only a few times. The chain recombines TRBV28 with TRBJ1-2; possibly TRBD1 for D (6 bases). Trimming stripped 6 bases from V and 0 bases from J, with 14 bases between. Germline V lookup: CDR1 MDHEN, CDR2 SYDVKM. The CDR3 runs to 15 residues. The CDR3 here is CASRAVAGANYGYTF. The CDR3 region has the DNA TGTGCCAGCAGGGCTGTGGCAGGGGCTAACTATGGCTACACCTTC.